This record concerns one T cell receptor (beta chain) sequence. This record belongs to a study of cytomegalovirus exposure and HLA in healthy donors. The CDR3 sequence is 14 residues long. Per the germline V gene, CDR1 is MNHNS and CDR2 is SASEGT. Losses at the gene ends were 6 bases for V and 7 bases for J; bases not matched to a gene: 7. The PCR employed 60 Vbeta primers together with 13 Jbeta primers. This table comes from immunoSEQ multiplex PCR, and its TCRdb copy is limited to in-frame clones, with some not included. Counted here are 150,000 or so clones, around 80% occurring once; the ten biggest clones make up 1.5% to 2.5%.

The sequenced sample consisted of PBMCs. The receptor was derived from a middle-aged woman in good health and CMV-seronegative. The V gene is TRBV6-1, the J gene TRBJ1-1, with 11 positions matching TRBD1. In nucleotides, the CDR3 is TGTGCCAGCAGGGAGGGACAGGGGGGCGGTGAAGCTTTCTTT. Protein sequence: CASREGQGGGEAFF.